This T cell receptor beta chain was captured in a study of T cell changes during pregnancy in multiple sclerosis. Sequencing was performed with immunoSEQ multiplex PCR; in TCRdb, only in-frame clones are kept and a portion is missing. This table has 70,000 to 95,000 clones, 85% to 95% appearing once. The sequence came from a female donor with multiple sclerosis, enrolled in a pregnancy study. Sequencing was performed on peripheral blood, taken in the third trimester of pregnancy.

The CDR3 region has the DNA TGTGCCAGCAGCCGGGGTACAGGGGGATTCTATGGCTACACCTTC. Protein product: CASSRGTGGFYGYTF. The chain uses TRBV7-9 and TRBJ1-2, with 8 bases fitting TRBD1. Trimming took 5 bases from V and 4 from J; bases not matched to a gene: 9. There are 15 residues in the CDR3. Germline CDR1 is SEHNR and CDR2 is FQNEAQ (reference sequence).